This T cell receptor beta chain comes out of a study of OX40 agonist ivuxolimab in advanced cancers. Study-wide findings and caveats: In the 0.1-3.0 mg/kg groups, partial responders showed among the lowest expansion. At 0.1 to 3.0 mg/kg, CD4+ and CD8+ blood T cells expanded clonally by week 6.

The CDR3 extends over 13 amino acids. The V gene's germline CDR1 is SGHRS and CDR2 YFSETQ. V was clipped by 0 bases and J by 1 base, with 4 bases between them. The repertoire was sequenced with immunoSEQ multiplex PCR; TCRdb's copy has only in-frame clones and lacks some. The profile shows about 100,000 clones, approximately 90% of them singletons. Remarks on this clone: As yet, its antigen is unknown.

Patients were excluded for autoimmune disease history or systemic immunosuppression. The sampling schedule covered blood at baseline, cycle 4 day 1, and cycle 7 day 1. The chain has TRBV5-1 and TRBJ1-2; D is undetermined. The source was CD4+ or CD8+ T cells sorted from blood, collected in a trial of the OX40 agonist ivuxolimab. This TCR was recovered from an adult with an advanced solid tumor such as melanoma, head and neck, liver or kidney cancer. CDR3 bases: TGCGCCAGCAGCTTGGACGATAACTATGGCTACACCTTC. It specifies CASSLDDNYGYTF.